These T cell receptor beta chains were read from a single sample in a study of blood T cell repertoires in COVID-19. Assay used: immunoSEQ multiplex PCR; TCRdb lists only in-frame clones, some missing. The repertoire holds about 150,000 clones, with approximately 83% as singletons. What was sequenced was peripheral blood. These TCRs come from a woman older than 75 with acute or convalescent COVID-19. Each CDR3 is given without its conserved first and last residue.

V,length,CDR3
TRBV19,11,ASSIFSNYGYT
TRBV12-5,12,ASGHGTVQETQY
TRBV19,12,ATGFGVSGNTIY
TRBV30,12,AWSGGQYVLGQH
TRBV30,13,AWSGTGGPYNEQF
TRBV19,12,ASSISGGDYGYT
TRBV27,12,ASSRAGNRETQY
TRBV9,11,ASSVSGQETQY
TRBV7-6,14,ASSDFGRAISYEQY
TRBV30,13,AWSVYREINEKLF
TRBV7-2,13,ASSYATGSSYEQY
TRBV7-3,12,ASSPSGVGGELF
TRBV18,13,ASSPFGTENTEAF
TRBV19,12,ASIAGVVNTEAF
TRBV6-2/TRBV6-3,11,ASSYSLVLGYT
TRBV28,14,ASSLGDTHFTDTQY
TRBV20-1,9,SVLRKYEQY
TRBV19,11,ASSYGESYEQY
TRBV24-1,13,ATSAIDRDSYEQY
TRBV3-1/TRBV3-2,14,ASSPVGGRSSTEAF
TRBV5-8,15,ASSLAGGAVYNQPQH
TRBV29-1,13,SVERWGQLTDTQY
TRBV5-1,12,ASKGSSGSYEQY
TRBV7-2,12,ASSRTSFGETQY